This T cell receptor (beta chain) originates from a study of CD8 T cells in Susac syndrome. About the research overall: Blood was drawn from patients with Susac syndrome. At that point, they were therapy-naive, on corticosteroids, or on intravenous immunoglobulin alone.

With random hexamers, about 0.45 to 1 ug RNA was reverse transcribed. One entry per CDR3 protein results from TCRdb running MiXCR on the immunoSEQ multiplex PCR reads. Of 210,000 or so distinct CDR3 sequences listed, approximately 94% are singletons. The CDR3 loop spans 14 amino acids. Trimming left V 3 bases short and J 6 bases short, with 11 bases between. Sequencing of TCR beta was undertaken in CD8+ and CD4+ T cells derived from blood. This rearrangement joins TRBV12-3 or TRBV12-4 to TRBJ1-4; D might be TRBD1 (6 bases). The TCR was taken from a human donor with Susac syndrome. Sequencing input: CD4+ T cells from PBMCs. CDR3 nucleotides: TGTGCCAGCAGTTTTGGCAGGGGCTATGAAAAACTGTTTTTT. Translating it yields CASSFGRGYEKLFF.